These 6 T cell receptor beta chains were all obtained from the same sample, sequenced in a study of blood T cell repertoires in COVID-19. Profiling relied on immunoSEQ multiplex PCR, and the TCRdb table lists in-frame clones only, not all of them. The sample shows around 130,000 clones, about 74% of them seen only once. Sequenced: peripheral blood. These receptor sequences come from a human donor in a cohort sampled during active COVID-19.

The gene calls are TRBV24-1 and TRBJ1-1, with D perhaps matching TRBD1 (5 bases). V was pared by 12 bases and J by 5 bases, with 18 bases between. This CDR3 comprises 13 residues. In germline, CDR1 is KGHDR, CDR2 SFDVKD. Here the CDR3 DNA reads TGTGCCGTCCGCCCGGGGGAGAGGACTGAAGCTTTCTTT. It translates to CAVRPGERTEAFF.

V and J are TRBV28 and TRBJ2-5, with TRBD1 as a possible D gene (6 bases). The CDR3 contains 17 residues. CDR1 and CDR2 (germline): MDHEN, SYDVKM. Deletions cut 3 bases from V and 2 bases from J, with 19 bases between. In nucleotides, the CDR3 is TGTGCCAGCAGTTTCGGCGTCGAGACAGGCGATCAAGAGACCCAGTACTTC. Amino acids: CASSFGVETGDQETQYF.

The CDR3 loop reads CASSEYSSSGNTIYF. For the CDR3, the DNA is TGTGCCAGCAGTGAATACTCGAGCTCTGGAAACACCATATATTTT. V gene TRBV25-1 combines with J gene TRBJ1-3; no reliable D call. CDR1 is MGHDK and CDR2 is SYGVNS in the germline V gene. The CDR3 is 15 amino acids. V dropped 0 bases and J dropped 0 bases, with 6 bases sitting between them.

The V call is TRBV2, the J call TRBJ2-7, with TRBD2 matching over 12 bases. The ends lost 8 bases at V and 1 base at J; junction bases unmatched: 6. Germline values: CDR1 SNHLY, CDR2 FYNNEI. The CDR3 contains 15 residues. CDR3 DNA: TGTGCCAGCGTCACTAGCGGGAGGATGTCCTACGAGCAGTACTTC. Encoded protein: CASVTSGRMSYEQYF.

This chain links TRBV30 with TRBJ2-7, with 8 bases aligning to TRBD1. Germline-derived CDR1 and CDR2 are GTSNPN and SVGIG (reference sequence). The ends lost 3 bases at V and 3 bases at J; junction bases unmatched: 7. CDR3 length equals 14 residues. This chain's CDR3 is CAWRERTGNYEQYF. CDR3 coding DNA: TGTGCCTGGAGAGAGCGGACAGGGAACTACGAGCAGTACTTC. Full variable domain (missing parts from reference TRBV30 and TRBJ2-7): SQTIHQWPATLVQPVGSPLSLECTVEGTSNPNLYWYRQAAGRGLQLLFYSVGIGQISSEVPQNLSASRPQDRQFILSSKKLLLSDSGFYLCAWRERTGNYEQYFGPGTRLTVT.

The chain combines TRBV6-5 with TRBJ1-4; D unresolved. The CDR3 is 15 amino acids. V dropped 3 bases and J dropped 0 bases, with 8 bases sitting between them. Germline V gives CDR1 MNHEY, CDR2 SVGAGI. The CDR3, as DNA: TGTGCCAGCAGTTATAGGAGTGCAACTAATGAAAAACTGTTTTTT. The encoded protein is CASSYRSATNEKLFF.